Below, 12 T cell receptor beta chains from the same sample are listed, as sequenced in a study of T-cell memory formation after mild COVID-19. TCRdb itself ran the 5' RACE reads through MiXCR, one entry per CDR3 protein. This sample has more than 250,000 distinct CDR3 sequences, with approximately 18% found just once. The sequenced sample consisted of PBMCs or a T cell subset sorted from them (not recorded which). The receptors here all came from a young man who had mild COVID-19 (a few samples of this study predate the infection). Cell type and time point are not known.

This clonotype was found many times. This chain uses TRBV7-2 with TRBJ2-7, with D uncertain. CDR1 and CDR2 (germline): SGHTA, FQGNSA. The CDR3 runs to 18 residues. V was pared by 1 base and J by 1 base, with 20 bases between. In nucleotides, the CDR3 is TGTGCCAGCAGCTTAGGGGTTCTAAAGGACCGACGATCCTACGAGCAGTACGTC. It yields the protein CASSLGVLKDRRSYEQYV.

At least ten counts were recorded for this clonotype. The genes are TRBV4-3 and TRBJ2-3; 14 positions agree with TRBD2. The CDR3 totals 19 residues. The V segment lost 3 bases and the J segment 0 bases; nucleotides outside the gene matches: 8. In germline, CDR1 is LGHNA, CDR2 YSLEER. This chain's CDR3 is CASSHRTGLAGESTDTQYF. For the CDR3, the DNA is TGCGCCAGCAGCCACCGCACGGGACTAGCGGGGGAAAGCACAGATACGCAGTATTTT.

The CDR3 DNA sequence: TGTGCCAGCAGCTTCGTACCTATCGGGGGTCGGAGAAATCAGCCCCAGCATTTT. This encodes CASSFVPIGGRRNQPQHF. The chain links TRBV7-9 to TRBJ1-5, with a possible D match to TRBD1 (5 bases). CDR1 is SEHNR, CDR2 FQNEAQ, per germline (reference sequence). Between the trimmed V and J ends, which lost 3 bases and 4 bases, there was a span of 22 bases. This CDR3 is built from 18 residues.

The rearrangement joins TRBV28 to TRBJ2-2; a possible D gene is TRBD1 (6 bases). The V gene lost 5 bases and the J gene lost 5 bases, with 12 bases spanning the gap. The germline V gene encodes CDR1 MDHEN and CDR2 SYDVKM. This CDR3 has 14 amino acids. The chain's CDR3 is CASSTPRGTGELFF. As DNA, the CDR3 is TGTGCCAGCAGTACACCAAGGGGGACCGGGGAGCTGTTTTTT.

This clonotype was seen only a few times. The chain uses TRBV24-1 and TRBJ2-7; 7 positions match TRBD1. There are 16 residues in the CDR3. The ends lost 8 bases at V and 6 bases at J; junction bases unmatched: 18. Germline CDR1 KGHDR, CDR2 SFDVKD. The CDR3 nucleotides read TGTGCCACCACTGTCCAACGGGACAGTCATCTTCCCGAGCAGTACTTC. It specifies CATTVQRDSHLPEQYF.

This clonotype was counted between two and nine times. The genes are TRBV7-2 and TRBJ2-7; the D gene is possibly TRBD2 (5 bases). This CDR3 comprises 14 residues. Trimming shortened V by 8 bases and J by 0 bases, and 14 bases separated the two germline ends. Germline lookup yields CDR1 SGHTA and CDR2 FQGNSA. The CDR3 region is CASGEGTNSYEQYF. The CDR3 DNA reads TGTGCCAGCGGTGAGGGCACAAACTCCTACGAGCAGTACTTC. Looking up the rest from reference TRBV7-2 and TRBJ2-7 gives the full variable domain: GAGVSQSPSNKVTEKGKDVELRCDPISGHTALYWYRQSLGQGLEFLIYFQGNSAPDKSGLPSDRFSAERTGGSVSTLTIQRTQQEDSAVYLCASGEGTNSYEQYFGPGTRLTVT.

J is TRBJ1-2 and V is TRBV12-5; D is unclear. The CDR3 spans 14 residues. V lost 1 base, J lost 1 base, and 7 bases lay in between. Germline V gives CDR1 LGHNT, CDR2 FRNRAP. DNA for the CDR3: TGTGCTAGTGGTTTGGCGACGGTTAACTATGGCTACACCTTC. Translating gives CASGLATVNYGYTF.

The V gene is TRBV6-2 or TRBV6-3, the J gene TRBJ2-7; weak D call: TRBD2 (5 bases). V lost 10 bases to trimming and J lost 0 bases, with 16 bases between them. Per germline, CDR1 MNHEY and CDR2 SVGEGT. The length of the CDR3 is 14 residues. In DNA, the CDR3 is TGTGCCACCATCAGAGGTGGGAGCTCCTACGAGCAGTACTTC. It encodes CATIRGGSSYEQYF.

This clonotype has only a few counts. The chain has TRBV4-1 and TRBJ2-3; D remains ambiguous. The CDR3 is 16 residues long. Germline V CDR1 and CDR2: MGHRA, YSYEKL. V gave up 0 bases and J gave up 0 bases, with 10 bases separating them. The chain's CDR3 is CASSQDRSASTDTQYF. CDR3 in DNA: TGCGCCAGCAGCCAAGACCGGTCAGCGAGCACAGATACGCAGTATTTT.

The V gene is TRBV7-9, the J gene TRBJ1-1, with D perhaps TRBD1 (5 bases). V lost 4 bases, J lost 7 bases, and 10 bases lay in between. The CDR3 has 12 residues. CDR1 SEHNR and CDR2 FQNEAQ come from the germline V gene (reference sequence). CDR3 in DNA: TGTGCCAGCAGCTCGGTGAGGGGTGAAGCTTTCTTT. This translates into CASSSVRGEAFF.

The chain is built from TRBV11-2 and TRBJ2-5, with 8 bases matching TRBD1. This CDR3 has 15 amino acids. Germline V gives CDR1 SGHAT, CDR2 FQNNGV. V gave up 5 bases and J gave up 3 bases; unmatched junction bases: 8. The CDR3 DNA reads TGTGCCAGCAGCCCACGGACGACAGGGGAAGAGACCCAGTACTTC. Encoded protein: CASSPRTTGEETQYF. Complete variable domain (other parts from reference TRBV11-2 and TRBJ2-5): EAGVAQSPRYKIIEKRQSVAFWCNPISGHATLYWYQQILGQGPKLLIQFQNNGVVDDSQLPKDRFSAERLKGVDSTLKIQPAKLEDSAVYLCASSPRTTGEETQYFGPGTRLLVL.

The rearrangement uses TRBV13 and TRBJ2-3; TRBD2 matches at 10 bases. V shed 5 bases and J 0 bases; nucleotides not matched to a gene: 5. Germline CDR1 is PRHDT and CDR2 is FYEKMQ (reference sequence). The CDR3 has 16 residues. The CDR3 spells CASSGGTSESTDTQYF. The CDR3 DNA reads as TGTGCCAGCAGCGGCGGGACTAGCGAAAGCACAGATACGCAGTATTTT.